This T cell receptor (beta chain) was sequenced for a study of monozygotic twins with cystic fibrosis. Study-wide context: Three micrograms of fragmented DNA underwent approximately 15 PCR cycles for library preparation. Findings and limits, study-wide: Median Simpson clonality of 0.0095 suggested naive T cells predominated. Shared CDR3 numbers were not associated with age, concordance or severity. V usage most resembled the co-twin in 13 of 16 pairs.

TCRdb's table, derived via immunoSEQ multiplex PCR, lists solely in-frame clones and lacks some. The sample includes about 15,000 clones, 80% to 95% of them seen just once. Germline V gene sequence: CDR1 SGHNT, CDR2 YYREEE (reference sequence). From its first to its last residue, the CDR3 has 18 amino acids. On this clone: Antigen unknown. No DNA is shown, since the ends of the CDR3 on it are uncertain; the CDR3 is the one TCRdb lists.

The J gene is TRBJ2-5, the V gene TRBV5-4; TRBD2 is the table's D call, not checked against the DNA. The sequence was collected from a girl aged 2-10 years with cystic fibrosis. Sequencing used blood. The chain's CDR3 is CASSFGPGTSGEQETQYF.